The present T cell receptor (beta chain) was sequenced within a study of blood T cell repertoires in COVID-19. Study-level background: Whether acute or convalescent, the COVID-19 samples came from the United States, Italy and Spain.

This clone was recorded a few times. The germline V and J ends were trimmed by 5 bases and 5 bases, with 15 bases remaining between them. The length of the CDR3 is 14 residues. CDR1 LNHDA and CDR2 SQIVND come from the germline V gene (reference sequence). Per the original methods: Reference gene primers were amplified, and this amplification served to estimate nucleated cell counts. The method was immunoSEQ multiplex PCR; TCRdb's version includes in-frame clones alone and lacks a portion of them. V, J and clone size reflect that table, while D and trimming were determined from the DNA. The table lists roughly 54,000 clones, 85% to 95% of them singletons.

This sequence was found in a man in his fifties or sixties with acute or convalescent COVID-19. The J gene is TRBJ1-1, the V gene TRBV19; unclear D gene. Sequencing was carried out using peripheral blood. In nucleotides, the CDR3 is TGTGCCAGTAGTGGCCGGGCCTGGGAGACTGAAGCTTTCTTT. It codes for CASSGRAWETEAFF. The full variable domain, rest sourced from reference TRBV19 and TRBJ1-1, is DGGITQSPKYLFRKEGQNVTLSCEQNLNHDAMYWYRQDPGQGLRLIYYSQIVNDFQKGDIAEGYSVSREKKESFPLTVTSAQKNPTAFYLCASSGRAWETEAFFGQGTRLTVV.